The T cell receptor (beta chain) described here comes from a study of blood T cell repertoires in COVID-19. Turning to the study itself: Sources were T cells, B-cell-depleted T cells, or PBMCs; the material itself was cDNA or gDNA.

As originally analysed: Using reference gene primer amplification, nucleated cell counts were estimated. The data were produced by immunoSEQ multiplex PCR, yet TCRdb's version contains in-frame clones alone and is incomplete. V and J calls and clone size come straight from that table; D and trimming were deduced from the DNA. The repertoire includes 150,000 or so clones, approximately 84% of them detected once, and 12% sits in the top ten. Per germline, CDR1 SNHLY and CDR2 FYNNEI. J was trimmed by 4 bases and V by 6 bases; bases with no gene match: 9. This CDR3 is 15 amino acids long. Individuals aged about 18 to 89 years were recruited from 24 US areas. The recovered donors of Cohort 3 showed two negative PCRs, clearance, or symptom resolution.

This receptor was obtained from a man aged 45-65 years who had recovered from COVID-19. The material sequenced was PBMCs or T cells enriched from blood (not recorded which). The rearrangement uses TRBV2 and TRBJ1-5; 7 bases are a match to TRBD1. The CDR3 sequence is CASRKGPRGNQPQHF. The DNA for the CDR3 is TGTGCCAGCAGAAAAGGTCCCAGGGGGAATCAGCCCCAGCATTTT.